This T cell receptor (beta chain) was found in a study of T cell responses to AZD1222 COVID-19 vaccine. The overall study: Both about-4-week and about-12-week second-dose recipients were combined.

As regards this clone: What it recognizes is unknown.

Generated by immunoSEQ multiplex PCR, the TCRdb table keeps only in-frame clones and is missing some. This sample yields some 130,000 clones, of which around 85% are seen a single time; roughly 7.3% belongs to the top ten. Study-level findings and limits: Only 5 to 7 individuals given AZD1222 were seropositive at baseline. Unmutated regions of variants are reportedly targeted by nearly half of spike-specific TCRs.

The receptor was isolated from an adult in good health. The specimen was peripheral blood, collected on day 0 of AZD1222 vaccination.

The CDR3 DNA follows: TGTGCCAGCAGCTTAGTTTCCCTAGCGGGGGTCCCTCCCTACGAGCAGTACTTC. It is translated as CASSLVSLAGVPPYEQYF. The rearrangement uses TRBV7-2 and TRBJ2-7, with TRBD2 identical over 10 bases. Germline CDR1 SGHTA, CDR2 FQGNSA. V trimming: 1 base; J trimming: 2 bases; junction bases outside the gene matches: 11. There are 18 residues in the CDR3. The full variable domain, completed using reference TRBV7-2 and TRBJ2-7, is GAGVSQSPSNKVTEKGKDVELRCDPISGHTALYWYRQSLGQGLEFLIYFQGNSAPDKSGLPSDRFSAERTGGSVSTLTIQRTQQEDSAVYLCASSLVSLAGVPPYEQYFGPGTRLTVT.